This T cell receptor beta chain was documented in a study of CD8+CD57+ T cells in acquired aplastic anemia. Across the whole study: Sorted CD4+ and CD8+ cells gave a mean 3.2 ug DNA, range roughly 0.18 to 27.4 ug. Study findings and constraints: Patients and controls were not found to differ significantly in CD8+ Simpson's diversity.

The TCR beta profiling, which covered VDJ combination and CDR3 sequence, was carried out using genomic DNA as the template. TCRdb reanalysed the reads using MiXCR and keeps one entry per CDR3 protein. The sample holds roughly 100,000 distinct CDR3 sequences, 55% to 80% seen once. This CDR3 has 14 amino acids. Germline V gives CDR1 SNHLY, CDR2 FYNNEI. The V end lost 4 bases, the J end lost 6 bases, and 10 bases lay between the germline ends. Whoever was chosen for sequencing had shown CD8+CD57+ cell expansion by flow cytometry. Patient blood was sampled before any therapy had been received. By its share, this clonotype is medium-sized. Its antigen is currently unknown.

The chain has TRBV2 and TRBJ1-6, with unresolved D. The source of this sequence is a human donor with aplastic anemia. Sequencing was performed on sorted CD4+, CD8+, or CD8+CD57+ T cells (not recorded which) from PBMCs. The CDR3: CASSAHGSNSPLHF. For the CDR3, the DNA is TGTGCCAGCAGTGCTCACGGGAGTAATTCACCCCTCCACTTT. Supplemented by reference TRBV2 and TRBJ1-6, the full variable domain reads EPEVTQTPSHQVTQMGQEVILRCVPISNHLYFYWYRQILGQKVEFLVSFYNNEISEKSEIFDDQFSVERPDGSNFTLKIRSTKLEDSAMYFCASSAHGSNSPLHFGNGTRLTVT.